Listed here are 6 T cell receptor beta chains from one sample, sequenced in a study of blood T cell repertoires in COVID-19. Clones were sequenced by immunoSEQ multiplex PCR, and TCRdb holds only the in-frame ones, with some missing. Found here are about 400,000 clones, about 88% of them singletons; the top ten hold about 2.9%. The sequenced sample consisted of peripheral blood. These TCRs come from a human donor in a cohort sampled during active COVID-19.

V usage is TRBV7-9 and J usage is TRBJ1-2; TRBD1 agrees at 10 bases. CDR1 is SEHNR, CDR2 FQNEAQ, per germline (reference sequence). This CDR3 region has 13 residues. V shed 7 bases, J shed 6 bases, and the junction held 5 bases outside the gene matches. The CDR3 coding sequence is TGTGCCAGCACCTTTGGGACAGGGGATGGCTACACCTTC. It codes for CASTFGTGDGYTF.

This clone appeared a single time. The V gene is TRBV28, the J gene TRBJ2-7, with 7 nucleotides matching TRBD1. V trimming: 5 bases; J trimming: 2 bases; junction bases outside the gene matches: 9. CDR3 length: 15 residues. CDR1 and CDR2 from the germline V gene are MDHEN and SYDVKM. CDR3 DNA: TGTGCCAGCAGTCGAATCCGGGACAGTGCCTACGAGCAGTACTTC. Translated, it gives CASSRIRDSAYEQYF.

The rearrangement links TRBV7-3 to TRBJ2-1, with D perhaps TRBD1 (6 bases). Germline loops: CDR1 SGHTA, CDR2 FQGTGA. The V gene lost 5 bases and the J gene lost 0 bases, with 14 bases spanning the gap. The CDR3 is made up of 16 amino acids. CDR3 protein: CASSPGTLSSYNEQFF. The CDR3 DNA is TGTGCCAGCAGCCCCGGGACACTGAGCTCCTACAATGAGCAGTTCTTC.

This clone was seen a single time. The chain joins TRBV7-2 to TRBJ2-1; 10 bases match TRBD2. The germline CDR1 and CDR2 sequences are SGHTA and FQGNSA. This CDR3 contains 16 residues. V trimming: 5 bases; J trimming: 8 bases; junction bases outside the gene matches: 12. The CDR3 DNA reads TGTGCCAGCAGCCCAGGGATAGCGGGGGGCGGCGATGAGCAGTTCTTC. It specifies CASSPGIAGGGDEQFF.

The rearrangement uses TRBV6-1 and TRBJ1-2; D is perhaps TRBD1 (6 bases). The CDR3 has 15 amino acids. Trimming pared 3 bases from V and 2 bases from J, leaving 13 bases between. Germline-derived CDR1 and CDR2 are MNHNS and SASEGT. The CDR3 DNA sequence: TGTGCCAGCAGTGAGGGGAGACAGGACAACTATGGCTACACCTTC. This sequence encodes CASSEGRQDNYGYTF.

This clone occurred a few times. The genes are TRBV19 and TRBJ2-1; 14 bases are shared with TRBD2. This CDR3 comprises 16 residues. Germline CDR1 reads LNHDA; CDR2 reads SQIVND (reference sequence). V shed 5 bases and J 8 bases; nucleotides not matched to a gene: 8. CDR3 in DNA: TGTGCCAGTAGTCGACTAGCGGGAGGGCCTGGGGATGAGCAGTTCTTC. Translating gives CASSRLAGGPGDEQFF. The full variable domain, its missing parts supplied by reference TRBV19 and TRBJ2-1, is DGGITQSPKYLFRKEGQNVTLSCEQNLNHDAMYWYRQDPGQGLRLIYYSQIVNDFQKGDIAEGYSVSREKKESFPLTVTSAQKNPTAFYLCASSRLAGGPGDEQFFGPGTRLTVL.